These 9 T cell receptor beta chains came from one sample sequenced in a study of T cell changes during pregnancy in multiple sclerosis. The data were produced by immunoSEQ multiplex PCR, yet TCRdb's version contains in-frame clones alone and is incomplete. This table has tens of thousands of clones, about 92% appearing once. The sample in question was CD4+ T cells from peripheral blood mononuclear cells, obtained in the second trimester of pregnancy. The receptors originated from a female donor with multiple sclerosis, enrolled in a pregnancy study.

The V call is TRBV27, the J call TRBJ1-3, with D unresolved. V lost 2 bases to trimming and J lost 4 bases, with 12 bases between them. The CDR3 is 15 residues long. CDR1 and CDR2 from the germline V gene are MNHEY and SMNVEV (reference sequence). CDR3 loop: CASSLGRARGNTIYF. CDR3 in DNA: TGTGCCAGCAGTTTAGGGCGTGCCCGAGGAAACACCATATATTTT.

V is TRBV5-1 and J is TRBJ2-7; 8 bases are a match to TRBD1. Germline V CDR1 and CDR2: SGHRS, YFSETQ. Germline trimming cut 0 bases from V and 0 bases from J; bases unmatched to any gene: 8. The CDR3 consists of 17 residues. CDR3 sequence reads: CASSLVPPGQASYEQYF. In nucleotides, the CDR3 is TGCGCCAGCAGCTTGGTCCCCCCGGGACAGGCCTCCTACGAGCAGTACTTC.

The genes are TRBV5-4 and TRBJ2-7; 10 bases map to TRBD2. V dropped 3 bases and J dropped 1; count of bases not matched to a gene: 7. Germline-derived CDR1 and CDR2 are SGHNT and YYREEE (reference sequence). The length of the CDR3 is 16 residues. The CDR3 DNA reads TGTGCCAGCAGCTCTCCAGCGGGAGGGCCTTCCTACGAGCAGTACTTC. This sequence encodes CASSSPAGGPSYEQYF.

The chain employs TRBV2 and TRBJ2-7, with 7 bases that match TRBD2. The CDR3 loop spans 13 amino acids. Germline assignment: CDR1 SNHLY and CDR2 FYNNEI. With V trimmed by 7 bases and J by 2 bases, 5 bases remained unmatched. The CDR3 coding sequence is TGTGCCAGCACTGGACTAGTTCCCTACGAGCAGTACTTC. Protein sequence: CASTGLVPYEQYF.

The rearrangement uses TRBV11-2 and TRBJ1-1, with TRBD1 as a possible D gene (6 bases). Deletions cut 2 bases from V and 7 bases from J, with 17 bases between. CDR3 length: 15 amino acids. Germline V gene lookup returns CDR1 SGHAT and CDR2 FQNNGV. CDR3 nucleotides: TGTGCCAGCAGCTTAATCCCGAAAGGGGGTGGTGAAGCTTTCTTT. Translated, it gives CASSLIPKGGGEAFF.

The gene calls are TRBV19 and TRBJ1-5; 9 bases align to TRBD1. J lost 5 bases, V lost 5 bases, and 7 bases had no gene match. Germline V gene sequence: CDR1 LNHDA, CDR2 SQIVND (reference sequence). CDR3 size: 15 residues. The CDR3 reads CASSPGQGLDQPQHF. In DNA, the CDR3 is TGTGCCAGTAGTCCGGGACAGGGCCTCGATCAGCCCCAGCATTTT.

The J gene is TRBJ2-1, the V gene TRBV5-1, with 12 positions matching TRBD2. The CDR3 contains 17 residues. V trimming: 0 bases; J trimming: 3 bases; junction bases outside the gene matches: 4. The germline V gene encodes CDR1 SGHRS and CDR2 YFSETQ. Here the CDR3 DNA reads TGCGCCAGCAGCTTGGCTAGCGGGAGGGTAAACTACAATGAGCAGTTCTTC. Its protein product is CASSLASGRVNYNEQFF.

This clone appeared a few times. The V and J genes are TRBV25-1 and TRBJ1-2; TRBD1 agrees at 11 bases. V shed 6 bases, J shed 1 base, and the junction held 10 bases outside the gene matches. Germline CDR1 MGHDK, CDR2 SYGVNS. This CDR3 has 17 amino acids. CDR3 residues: CASSARGQGGVNYGYTF. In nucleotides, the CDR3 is TGTGCCAGCAGCGCTAGGGGACAGGGGGGCGTTAACTATGGCTACACCTTC.

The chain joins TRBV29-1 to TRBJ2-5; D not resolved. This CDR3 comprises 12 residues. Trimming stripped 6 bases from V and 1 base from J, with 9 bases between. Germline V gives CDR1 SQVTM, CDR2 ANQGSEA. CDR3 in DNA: TGCAGCGTCTTCGAACTCCAAGAGACCCAGTACTTC. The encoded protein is CSVFELQETQYF.